These 7 T cell receptor beta chains share one sample of origin, sequenced in a study of T-cell memory formation after mild COVID-19. Each CDR3 protein is one row after TCRdb ran MiXCR on the 5' RACE reads. This sample carries more than 350,000 distinct CDR3 sequences, 20% to 25% of them seen once, and the ten largest clones take around an eighth. The specimen sequenced was PBMCs or a T cell subset sorted from them (not recorded which). These receptor sequences come from an adult woman who had mild COVID-19 (a few samples of this study predate the infection). Cell type and time point are not known.

The sample holds a few counts of this clonotype. The gene calls are TRBV6-5 and TRBJ1-2; a weak D match, TRBD1 (5 bases). Germline V gene lookup returns CDR1 MNHEY and CDR2 SVGAGI. This CDR3 is 13 amino acids long. Between the trimmed V and J ends, which lost 5 bases and 8 bases, there was a span of 15 bases. Here the CDR3 DNA reads TGTGCCAGCAGTACCAGACAGACCTACGGCTACACCTTC. Translating it yields CASSTRQTYGYTF.

The chain uses TRBV7-2 and TRBJ2-1; D perhaps matches TRBD2 (6 bases). This CDR3 spans 13 amino acids. With 8 bases removed from V and 8 bases from J, the gap between germline ends came to 16 bases. Germline V lookup: CDR1 SGHTA, CDR2 FQGNSA. The CDR3 bases are TGTGCCAGCGGGAGGACGGTTCTGTATGAGCAGTTCTTC. The encoded protein is CASGRTVLYEQFF.

This clonotype was seen only a few times. The V gene is TRBV6-2 or TRBV6-3, the J gene TRBJ2-7; 7 nucleotides match TRBD2. With 2 bases clipped from V and 4 bases from J, the junction kept 5 bases outside the gene matches. Germline V gene lookup returns CDR1 MNHEY and CDR2 SVGEGT. The CDR3 totals 14 residues. DNA of the CDR3: TGTGCCAGCAGTTACCAGCGGGGCCCGTACGAGCAGTACTTC. Its protein product is CASSYQRGPYEQYF.

This chain connects TRBV6-5 to TRBJ2-7, with D hard to call. Trimming stripped 10 bases from V and 1 base from J, with 17 bases between. The V gene's germline CDR1 is MNHEY and CDR2 SVGAGI. The CDR3 runs 14 residues. The CDR3 reads CATRTGQVSYEQYF. The CDR3 region has the DNA TGTGCCACCAGAACTGGGCAGGTGTCCTACGAGCAGTACTTC.

The genes are TRBV25-1 and TRBJ2-7, with D perhaps matching TRBD2 (5 bases). The V gene's germline CDR1 is MGHDK and CDR2 SYGVNS. Trimming pared 2 bases from V and 0 bases from J, leaving 17 bases between. The CDR3 is 17 residues long. CDR3 loop: CASSESGGRQSSYEQYF. The CDR3 DNA reads TGTGCCAGCAGTGAAAGTGGAGGACGGCAAAGCTCCTACGAGCAGTACTTC.

This chain connects TRBV12-3 or TRBV12-4 to TRBJ2-3; 16 nucleotides line up with TRBD2. J gave up 5 bases and V 6 bases, and 5 bases lay outside the gene matches. The CDR3 extends over 16 amino acids. CDR3 amino acids: CASSLGTSGRGDTQYF. CDR3 nucleotide sequence: TGTGCCAGCAGCCTCGGGACTAGCGGGAGGGGAGATACGCAGTATTTT.

Many counts were recorded for this clonotype. The chain is built from TRBV9 and TRBJ2-1; D not resolved. The CDR3 length is 12 residues. Trimming took 2 bases from V and 7 from J, leaving 7 bases between them. Germline CDR1 and CDR2: SGDLS and YYNGEE. In DNA, the CDR3 is TGTGCCAGCAGCGTGAATGGGAATGAGCAGTTCTTC. Its translation is CASSVNGNEQFF.